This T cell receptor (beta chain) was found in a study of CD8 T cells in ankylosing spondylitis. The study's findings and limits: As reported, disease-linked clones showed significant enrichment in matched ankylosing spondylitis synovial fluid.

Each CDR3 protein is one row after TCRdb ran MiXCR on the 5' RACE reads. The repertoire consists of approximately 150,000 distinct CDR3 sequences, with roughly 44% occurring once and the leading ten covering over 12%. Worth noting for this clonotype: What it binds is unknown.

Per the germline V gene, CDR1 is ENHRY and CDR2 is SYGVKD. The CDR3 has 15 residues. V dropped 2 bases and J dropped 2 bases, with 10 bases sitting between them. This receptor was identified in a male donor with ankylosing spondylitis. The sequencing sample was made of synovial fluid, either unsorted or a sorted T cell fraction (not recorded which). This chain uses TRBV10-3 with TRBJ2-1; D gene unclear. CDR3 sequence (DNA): TGTGCCATCAGTGAGCGCAGAGGTGCCTACAATGAGCAGTTCTTC. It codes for CAISERRGAYNEQFF.